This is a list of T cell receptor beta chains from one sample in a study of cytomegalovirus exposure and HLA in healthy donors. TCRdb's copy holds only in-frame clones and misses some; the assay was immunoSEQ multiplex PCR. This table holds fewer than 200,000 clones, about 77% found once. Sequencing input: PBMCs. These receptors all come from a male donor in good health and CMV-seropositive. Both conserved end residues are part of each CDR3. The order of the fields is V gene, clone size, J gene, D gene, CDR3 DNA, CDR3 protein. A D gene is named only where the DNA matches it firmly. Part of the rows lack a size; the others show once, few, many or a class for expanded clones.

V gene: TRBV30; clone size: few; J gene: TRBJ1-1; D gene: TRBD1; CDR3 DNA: TGTGCCTGGAACCGGGACAGGGGGCCGGTTGAAGCTTTCTTT; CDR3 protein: CAWNRDRGPVEAFF
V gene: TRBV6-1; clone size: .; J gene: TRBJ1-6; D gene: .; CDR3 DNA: TGTGCCAGCAGTGCGTCACAGGGCGCCCCACCCCTCCACTTT; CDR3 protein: CASSASQGAPPLHF
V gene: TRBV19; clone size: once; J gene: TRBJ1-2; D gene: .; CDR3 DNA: TGTGCCAGTAGTATAGAAGTGGGGGCGGGCGGCTACACCTTC; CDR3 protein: CASSIEVGAGGYTF
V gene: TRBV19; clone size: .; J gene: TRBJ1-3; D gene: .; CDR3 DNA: TGTGCCAGTAGTATAATGGCCGCACTAGCCAACTCTGGAAACACCATATATTTT; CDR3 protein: CASSIMAALANSGNTIYF
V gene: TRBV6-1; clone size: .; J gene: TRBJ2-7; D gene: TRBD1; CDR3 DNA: TGTGCCAGCAGTGAAATCCAGGGGGCGAGGGTCGAGCAGTACTTC; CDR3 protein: CASSEIQGARVEQYF
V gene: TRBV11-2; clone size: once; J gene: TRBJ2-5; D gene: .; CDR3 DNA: TGTGCCAGCAGCTTAAGGGGCGGGCTAGAAGGGGCGGGGTCCCAGTACTTC; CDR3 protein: CASSLRGGLEGAGSQYF
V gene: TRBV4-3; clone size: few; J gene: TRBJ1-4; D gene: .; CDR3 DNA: TGCGCCAGCAGCCAAGAGGGGCTACGGGAGGAAAAACTGTTTTTT; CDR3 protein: CASSQEGLREEKLFF
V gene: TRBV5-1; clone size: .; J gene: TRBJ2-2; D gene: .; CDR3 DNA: TGCGCCAGCAGCTGGAGGGCCGGCCCTACCTCCGGGGAGCTGTTTTTT; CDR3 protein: CASSWRAGPTSGELFF
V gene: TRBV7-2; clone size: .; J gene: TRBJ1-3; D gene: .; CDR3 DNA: TGTGCCAGCAGCTCTAGGACAGGAAACACCATATATTTT; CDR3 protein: CASSSRTGNTIYF
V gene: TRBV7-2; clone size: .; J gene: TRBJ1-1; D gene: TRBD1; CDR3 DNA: TGTGCCAGCAGCTTTAGGCCAGGGGGAACTGAAGCTTTCTTT; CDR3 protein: CASSFRPGGTEAFF
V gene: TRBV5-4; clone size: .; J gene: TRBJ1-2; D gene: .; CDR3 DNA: TGTGCCAGCAGCTTGGCCCGAGGAGATTTCTATGGCTACACCTTC; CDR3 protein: CASSLARGDFYGYTF
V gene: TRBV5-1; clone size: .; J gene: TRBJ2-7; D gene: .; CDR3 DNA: TGCGCCAGCAGCTCGTACAGGGACGAGCAGTACTTC; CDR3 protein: CASSSYRDEQYF
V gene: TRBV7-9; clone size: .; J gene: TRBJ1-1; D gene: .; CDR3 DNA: TGTGCCAGCAGCTCCATCGACAGACTGAACACTGAAGCTTTCTTT; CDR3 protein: CASSSIDRLNTEAFF
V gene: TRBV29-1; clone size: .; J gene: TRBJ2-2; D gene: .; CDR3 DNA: TGCAGCGTACGTGGGCCAGGGCCGAACACCGGGGAGCTGTTTTTT; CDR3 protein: CSVRGPGPNTGELFF
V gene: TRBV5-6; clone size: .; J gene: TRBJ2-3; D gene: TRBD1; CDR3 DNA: TGTGCCAGCAGCTTCGGACAGGGACCACCGTACTCTAGCACAGATACGCAGTATTTT; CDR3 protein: CASSFGQGPPYSSTDTQYF
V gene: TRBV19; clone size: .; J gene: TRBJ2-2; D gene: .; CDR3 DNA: TGTGCCAGTTCGGCCACAGGGAACACCGGGGAGCTGTTTTTT; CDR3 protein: CASSATGNTGELFF
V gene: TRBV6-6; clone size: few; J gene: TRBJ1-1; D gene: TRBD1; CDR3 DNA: TGTGCCAGCAGGCCCACCCTGGGACAGATGAACACTGAAGCTTTCTTT; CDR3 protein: CASRPTLGQMNTEAFF
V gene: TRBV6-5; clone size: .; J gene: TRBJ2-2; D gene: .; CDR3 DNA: TGTGCCAGCAGTTTGGTGGGAGAGAACACCGGGGAGCTGTTTTTT; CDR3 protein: CASSLVGENTGELFF
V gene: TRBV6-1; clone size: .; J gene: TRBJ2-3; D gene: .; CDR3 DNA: TGTGCCAGCAGTGAATCGTGGCCCCCTAGCACAGATACGCAGTATTTT; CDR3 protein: CASSESWPPSTDTQYF
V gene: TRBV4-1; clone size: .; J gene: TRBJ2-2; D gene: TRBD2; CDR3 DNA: TGCGCCAGCAGCCAAAGAACTAGCGGGAGGGTATCCGGGGAGCTGTTTTTT; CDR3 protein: CASSQRTSGRVSGELFF
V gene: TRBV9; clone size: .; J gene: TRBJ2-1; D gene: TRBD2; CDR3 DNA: TGTGCCAGCAGCGAGGGGACTAGCGGGAGTACAGAGCAGTTCTTC; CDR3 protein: CASSEGTSGSTEQFF
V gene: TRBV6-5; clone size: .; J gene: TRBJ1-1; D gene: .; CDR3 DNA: TGTGCCAGCAGTCCTCGGGGGACCTTGAACACTGAAGCTTTCTTT; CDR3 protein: CASSPRGTLNTEAFF
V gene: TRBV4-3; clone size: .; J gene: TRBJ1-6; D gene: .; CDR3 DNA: TGCGCCAGCAGGGCCACAGGGTCGTATTCACCCCTCCACTTT; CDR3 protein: CASRATGSYSPLHF
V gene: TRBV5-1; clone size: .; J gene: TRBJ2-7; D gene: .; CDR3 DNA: TGCGCCAGCAGCGGGCAGGTCGCCTCCTACGAGCAGTACTTC; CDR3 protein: CASSGQVASYEQYF
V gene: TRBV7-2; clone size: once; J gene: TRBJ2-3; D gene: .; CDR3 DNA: TGTGCCAGCAGCTTACGCCCAGGAGGTGGCACAGATACGCAGTATTTT; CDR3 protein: CASSLRPGGGTDTQYF
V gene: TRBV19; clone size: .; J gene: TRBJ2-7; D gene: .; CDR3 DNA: TGTGCCAGTAGGGGCGGGAACGAGCAGTACTTC; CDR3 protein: CASRGGNEQYF
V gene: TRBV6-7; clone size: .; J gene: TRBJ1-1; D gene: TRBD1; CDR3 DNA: TGTGCCAGCAGTTACCCAAAAGGGAATCAGGGGGCTTTGTGGACTGAAGCTTTCTTT; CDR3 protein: CASSYPKGNQGALWTEAFF
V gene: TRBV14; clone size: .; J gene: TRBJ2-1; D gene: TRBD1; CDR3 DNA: TGTGCCAGCAGCCAGTTGGGACAGGGGATGATGAATGAGCAGTTCTTC; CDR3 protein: CASSQLGQGMMNEQFF
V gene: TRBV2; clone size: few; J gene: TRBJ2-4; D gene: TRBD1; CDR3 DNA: TGTGCCAGCAGTACTCTCAGGGGGGCCAAAAACATTCAGTACTTC; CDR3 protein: CASSTLRGAKNIQYF
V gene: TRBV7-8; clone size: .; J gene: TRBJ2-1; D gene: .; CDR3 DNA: TGTGCCAGCAGTAAAGGCGCGGGGATGACCTACAATGAGCAGTTCTTC; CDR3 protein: CASSKGAGMTYNEQFF
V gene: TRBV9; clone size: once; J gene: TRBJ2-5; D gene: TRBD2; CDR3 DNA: TGTGCCAGCAGCGTTACCGCGGGGGGGGGTCAAGAGACCCAGTACTTC; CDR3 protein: CASSVTAGGGQETQYF
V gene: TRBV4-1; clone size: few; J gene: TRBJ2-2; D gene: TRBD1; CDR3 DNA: TGCGCCAGCAGCCAACCGACAGGGAAAAACACCGGGGAGCTGTTTTTT; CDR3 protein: CASSQPTGKNTGELFF
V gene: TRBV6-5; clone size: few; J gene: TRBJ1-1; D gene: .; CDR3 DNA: TGTGCCAGCAAAAACGGGGGGAGTGGGTCGCCTAAAGCTTTCTTT; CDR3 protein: CASKNGGSGSPKAFF
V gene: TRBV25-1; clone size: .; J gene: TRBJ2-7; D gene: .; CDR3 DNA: TGTGCCAGCAGTGAATCAGAGGGCTACGAGCAGTACTTC; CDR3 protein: CASSESEGYEQYF
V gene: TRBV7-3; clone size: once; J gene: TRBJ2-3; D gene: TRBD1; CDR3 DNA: TGTGCCAGCAGCCCGGGGACAGGGCCGGAGACTATACCTAGCACAGATACGCAGTATTTT; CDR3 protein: CASSPGTGPETIPSTDTQYF
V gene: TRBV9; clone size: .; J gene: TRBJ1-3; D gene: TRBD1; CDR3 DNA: TGTGCCAGCAGCGTAAGGACAGGGGGAAACACCATATATTTT; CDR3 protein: CASSVRTGGNTIYF
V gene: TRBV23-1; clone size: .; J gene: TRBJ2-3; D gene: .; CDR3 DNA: TGCGCCAGCACCCCAATCCTCCAGGGCCTCACAGATACGCAGTATTTT; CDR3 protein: CASTPILQGLTDTQYF
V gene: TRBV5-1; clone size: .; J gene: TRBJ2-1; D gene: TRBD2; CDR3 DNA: TGCGCCAGCACCGTGGGACTAGCGGGGGGGGAGGACCAGTTCTTC; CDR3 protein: CASTVGLAGGEDQFF
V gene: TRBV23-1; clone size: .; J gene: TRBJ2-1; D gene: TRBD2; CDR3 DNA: TGCGCCAGCACCCCGGGGCGGGGGGGCTTTTGCAATGAGCAGTTCTTC; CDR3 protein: CASTPGRGGFCNEQFF
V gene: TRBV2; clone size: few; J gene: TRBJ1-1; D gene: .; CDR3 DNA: TGTGCCAGCAGTGAACAGGGCACTGAAGCTTTCTTT; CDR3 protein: CASSEQGTEAFF
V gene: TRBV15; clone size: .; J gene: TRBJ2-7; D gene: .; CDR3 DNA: TGTGCCACCAGCAGAGATCGGGACTACGAGCAGTACTTC; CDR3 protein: CATSRDRDYEQYF
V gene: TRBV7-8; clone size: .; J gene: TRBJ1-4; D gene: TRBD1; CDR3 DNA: TGTGCCAGCAGCTTAGCCCCCGGGACAGGGGGGCGAGAGGTTGAAAAACTGTTTTTT; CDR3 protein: CASSLAPGTGGREVEKLFF
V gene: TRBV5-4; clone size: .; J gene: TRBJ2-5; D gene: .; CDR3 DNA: TGTGCCAGCAGCTCAAAGACTCTCAACCAAGAGACCCAGTACTTC; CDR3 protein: CASSSKTLNQETQYF
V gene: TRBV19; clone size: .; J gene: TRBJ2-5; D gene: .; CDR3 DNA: TGTGCCAGTAGTATTAACGACTTAGGAGGGGAGACCCAGTACTTC; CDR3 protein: CASSINDLGGETQYF
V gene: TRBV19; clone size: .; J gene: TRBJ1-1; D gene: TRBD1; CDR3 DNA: TGTGCCAGTAGGCCGAGGGGGCAGAACACTGAAGCTTTCTTT; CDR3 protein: CASRPRGQNTEAFF
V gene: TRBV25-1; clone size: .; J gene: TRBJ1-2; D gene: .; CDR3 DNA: TGTGCCAGCAGTGAAAGTGCGGGGTTAAGTGGCTACACCTTC; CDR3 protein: CASSESAGLSGYTF